The 21 T cell receptor beta chains in this list originate from one sample, sequenced in a study of blood T cell repertoires in COVID-19. Method: immunoSEQ multiplex PCR; TCRdb's copy keeps in-frame clones and lacks some. The repertoire has some 71,000 clones, over 65% of them found once; the top ten carry 0.83%. Material: peripheral blood. These receptors all come from a woman aged 70 to 79 with acute or convalescent COVID-19.

This chain uses TRBV5-6 with TRBJ2-6; maybe TRBD1 (5 bases). The CDR3 totals 15 residues. Germline loops: CDR1 SGHDT, CDR2 YYEEEE. Between the trimmed V and J ends, which lost 3 bases and 3 bases, there was a span of 10 bases. For the CDR3, the DNA is TGTGCCAGCAGCTATTTCAGGGTTGGGGCCAACGTCCTGACTTTC. The encoded protein is CASSYFRVGANVLTF.

The gene calls are TRBV28 and TRBJ2-7; D may be TRBD2 (5 bases). The V end was cut by 4 bases, the J end by 2 bases, with 12 bases between. CDR3 size: 14 residues. Per germline, CDR1 MDHEN and CDR2 SYDVKM. CDR3 region: CASSYAGRPYEQYF. CDR3 DNA: TGTGCCAGCAGTTACGCGGGCAGGCCCTACGAGCAGTACTTC.

This chain uses TRBV11-2 with TRBJ2-5; D perhaps matches TRBD2 (6 bases). V lost 1 base, J lost 7 bases, and 10 bases lay in between. CDR1 is SGHAT and CDR2 is FQNNGV in the germline V gene. The length of the CDR3 is 13 residues. CDR3 sequence (DNA): TGTGCCAGCAGCTTAGGGATGGAGGGGACCCAGTACTTC. The encoded protein is CASSLGMEGTQYF.

This clone occurred once. V gene TRBV7-8 combines with J gene TRBJ1-3; D is unclear. CDR3 length: 16 residues. Germline-derived CDR1 and CDR2 are SGHVS and FQNEAQ. V lost 0 bases to trimming and J lost 0 bases, with 9 bases between them. The CDR3 sequence: CASSLAGGYSGNTIYF. Written as DNA, the CDR3 is TGTGCCAGCAGCTTAGCCGGCGGATACTCTGGAAACACCATATATTTT.

There are a few counts of this clone. The chain joins TRBV30 to TRBJ1-6, with 9 bases that match TRBD1. This CDR3 contains 15 residues. V dropped 0 bases and J dropped 7; count of bases not matched to a gene: 4. The V gene's germline CDR1 is GTSNPN and CDR2 SVGIG (reference sequence). CDR3 in amino acids: CAWSVQQGANSPLHF. The CDR3 DNA sequence: TGTGCCTGGAGTGTACAACAGGGGGCGAATTCACCCCTCCACTTT.

The chain employs TRBV2 and TRBJ2-7; 9 bases map to TRBD1. The CDR3 spans 15 residues. The trim removed 2 bases at V and 5 bases at J, leaving 7 bases unmatched. Per germline, CDR1 SNHLY and CDR2 FYNNEI. As DNA, the CDR3 is TGTGCCAGCAGTGAACTTAGGACAGGGGACCACGAGCAGTACTTC. Translation gives CASSELRTGDHEQYF.

This chain connects TRBV30 to TRBJ1-2; TRBD1 matches at 8 bases. The CDR3 runs to 12 residues. With V trimmed by 0 bases and J by 8 bases, 2 bases remained unmatched. Germline V gives CDR1 GTSNPN, CDR2 SVGIG (reference sequence). In nucleotides, the CDR3 is TGTGCCTGGAGTGTAGCAGGGGGCGGCTACACCTTC. As protein: CAWSVAGGGYTF.

The CDR3 sequence is CASKGQGLIQPQHF. In nucleotides, the CDR3 is TGTGCCAGTAAGGGACAGGGACTCATTCAGCCCCAGCATTTT. V usage is TRBV19 and J usage is TRBJ1-5; 9 positions match TRBD1. This CDR3 contains 14 residues. Trimming took 7 bases from V and 6 from J; bases not matched to a gene: 7. The V gene's germline CDR1 is LNHDA and CDR2 SQIVND (reference sequence).

The gene calls are TRBV18 and TRBJ1-5; possible D gene TRBD1, 5 bases. V gave up 3 bases and J gave up 3 bases, with 15 bases separating them. Germline V gene data show CDR1 as KGHSH and CDR2 as LQKENI. The CDR3 loop spans 16 amino acids. The CDR3 here is CASSPGGGVNNQPQHF. The DNA for the CDR3 is TGTGCCAGCTCACCCGGGGGAGGGGTGAACAATCAGCCCCAGCATTTT.

This clone came up a few times. V gene TRBV6-6 combines with J gene TRBJ1-3, with 9 bases lining up with TRBD1. Germline CDR1 is MNHNY and CDR2 is SVGAGI (reference sequence). V was clipped by 4 bases and J by 2 bases; unmatched bases: 6. The length of the CDR3 is 16 residues. CDR3 in amino acids: CASSWSGQGAGNTIYF. CDR3 sequence (DNA): TGTGCCAGCAGTTGGTCGGGACAGGGAGCTGGAAACACCATATATTTT.

This chain connects TRBV9 to TRBJ2-2; 7 nucleotides agree with TRBD2. Germline loops: CDR1 SGDLS, CDR2 YYNGEE. The CDR3 runs 15 residues. The ends lost 2 bases at V and 5 bases at J; junction bases unmatched: 6. The CDR3: CASSVGGGNTGELFF. The CDR3 coding sequence is TGTGCCAGCAGCGTGGGCGGGGGAAATACCGGGGAGCTGTTTTTT.

The chain links TRBV19 to TRBJ1-2, with 7 nucleotides matching TRBD1. V gave up 4 bases and J gave up 2 bases; unmatched junction bases: 4. CDR1 is LNHDA and CDR2 is SQIVND in the germline V gene (reference sequence). CDR3 length: 14 residues. The CDR3 loop is CASSTTGQNYGYTF. CDR3 bases: TGTGCCAGTAGTACCACGGGACAGAACTATGGCTACACCTTC. Drawing the rest from reference TRBV19 and TRBJ1-2, the complete variable domain is DGGITQSPKYLFRKEGQNVTLSCEQNLNHDAMYWYRQDPGQGLRLIYYSQIVNDFQKGDIAEGYSVSREKKESFPLTVTSAQKNPTAFYLCASSTTGQNYGYTFGSGTRLTVV.

V is TRBV5-1 and J is TRBJ2-2, with 7 bases matching TRBD1. The CDR3 covers 15 residues. V lost 1 base and J lost 1; bases outside the gene matches: 1. Germline-derived CDR1 and CDR2 are SGHRS and YFSETQ. The DNA of the CDR3 is TGCGCCAGCAGCTTGCCAGGGGGGAACACCGGGGAGCTGTTTTTT. It translates to CASSLPGGNTGELFF. The full variable domain, its missing parts supplied by reference TRBV5-1 and TRBJ2-2, is KAGVTQTPRYLIKTRGQQVTLSCSPISGHRSVSWYQQTPGQGLQFLFEYFSETQRNKGNFPGRFSGRQFSNSRSEMNVSTLELGDSALYLCASSLPGGNTGELFFGEGSRLTVL.

The CDR3 here is CAWSRQDPDTQYF. CDR3 nucleotides: TGTGCCTGGAGCCGACAGGATCCAGATACGCAGTATTTT. The chain carries TRBV30 and TRBJ2-3; maybe TRBD1 (6 bases). Germline V gives CDR1 GTSNPN, CDR2 SVGIG (reference sequence). CDR3 length: 13 amino acids. Trimming removed 3 bases from V and 4 bases from J, with 11 bases in between.

V gene TRBV6-1 combines with J gene TRBJ2-1, with 8 bases lining up with TRBD1. The CDR3 is 15 residues long. The V gene end was trimmed by 3 bases and the J gene end by 2 bases; junction bases not matched to a gene: 3. Germline V gives CDR1 MNHNS, CDR2 SASEGT. Here the CDR3 reads CASSEGQATYNEQFF. The CDR3 nucleotides read TGTGCCAGCAGTGAGGGACAGGCTACCTACAATGAGCAGTTCTTC.

The V call is TRBV5-1, the J call TRBJ1-1; D not certain. V dropped 1 base and J dropped 3 bases, with 13 bases sitting between them. CDR1 SGHRS and CDR2 YFSETQ come from the germline V gene. There are 15 residues in the CDR3. The CDR3 region has the DNA TGCGCCAGCAGCTTGACCCTTCGGGGTGACACTGAAGCTTTCTTT. The encoded protein is CASSLTLRGDTEAFF. Variable domain in full (rest from reference TRBV5-1 and TRBJ1-1): KAGVTQTPRYLIKTRGQQVTLSCSPISGHRSVSWYQQTPGQGLQFLFEYFSETQRNKGNFPGRFSGRQFSNSRSEMNVSTLELGDSALYLCASSLTLRGDTEAFFGQGTRLTVV.

The V call is TRBV30, the J call TRBJ1-5, with D maybe TRBD1 (5 bases). CDR3 length: 13 amino acids. V dropped 0 bases and J dropped 6 bases, with 9 bases sitting between them. Germline V lookup: CDR1 GTSNPN, CDR2 SVGIG (reference sequence). CDR3 sequence: CAWSVLGGQPQHF. The CDR3 DNA reads TGTGCCTGGAGTGTACTGGGGGGTCAGCCCCAGCATTTT.

The CDR3 DNA follows: TGTGCCAGCCTGGGGCAGGGAGGCACTGAAGCTTTCTTT. It encodes CASLGQGGTEAFF. The rearrangement links TRBV25-1 to TRBJ1-1; possible D gene TRBD1, 5 bases. Germline V gives CDR1 MGHDK, CDR2 SYGVNS. V dropped 8 bases and J dropped 4 bases, with 14 bases sitting between them. This CDR3 is 13 amino acids long.

This CDR3 is CASSDRTYSSGNTIYF. DNA for the CDR3: TGTGCCAGCAGTGATCGAACTTACTCCTCTGGAAACACCATATATTTT. The genes are TRBV6-1 and TRBJ1-3; D unresolved. Trimming left V 3 bases short and J 0 bases short, with 12 bases between. Looked up from germline, CDR1 is MNHNS and CDR2 is SASEGT. The CDR3 spans 16 residues.

J is TRBJ2-1 and V is TRBV5-4; maybe TRBD1 (6 bases). Germline loops: CDR1 SGHNT, CDR2 YYREEE (reference sequence). V shed 1 base and J shed 4 bases, with 12 bases lying between them. This CDR3 has 15 amino acids. CDR3 loop: CASSLNREPYNEQFF. CDR3 sequence (DNA): TGTGCCAGCAGCTTGAACAGGGAACCTTACAATGAGCAGTTCTTC.

V usage is TRBV6-5 and J usage is TRBJ1-4; the match to TRBD1 covers 7 bases. The V gene end was trimmed by 2 bases and the J gene end by 11 bases; junction bases not matched to a gene: 8. The germline CDR1 and CDR2 sequences are MNHEY and SVGAGI. This CDR3 has 14 residues. The CDR3 here is CASSYRQGGLKLFF. Here the CDR3 DNA reads TGTGCCAGCAGTTACAGGCAGGGGGGTTTGAAACTGTTTTTT.